The rows below give T cell receptor beta chains drawn from one sample of a study of shared clonotypes between healthy human individuals. Profiling relied on immunoSEQ multiplex PCR, and the TCRdb table lists in-frame clones only, not all of them. The repertoire consists of approximately 2,000,000 clones, with about 93% occurring once and the leading ten covering 1.5% to 2%. The sample comprised naive CD8+ T cells from PBMCs. All receptors come from a young man in good health. Some clones in this sample may be carry-over from other donors' samples. CDR3s leave out the opening cysteine and the closing phenylalanine or tryptophan.

len	v_gene	j_gene	CDR3aa
14	TRBV4-3	TRBJ2-5	ASSQDPGTSSETQY
15	TRBV27	TRBJ2-2	ASSLSPAGAFFGELF
11	TRBV19	TRBJ1-5	ASKGGFNQPQH
12	TRBV27	TRBJ1-5	ASSQGFFNQPQH
13	TRBV10-1	TRBJ1-1	ASSESRQLNTEAF
9	TRBV13	TRBJ1-2	ASSLGGGYT
13	TRBV6-5	TRBJ1-2	ASSLRHGGKYGYT
14	TRBV10-3	TRBJ2-7	AISERQGGSWYEQY
10	TRBV28	TRBJ1-1	ASSSRNTEAF
11	TRBV5-6	TRBJ2-7	ASSLPGVYEQY
14	TRBV7-3	TRBJ2-3	ASSLNPNLGTDTQY
16	TRBV4-3	TRBJ1-2	ASSQGLDDRNPNYGYT
13	TRBV6-1	TRBJ2-2	ASSPEWMGTGELF
11	TRBV28	TRBJ2-6	ASRTSGANVLT
14	TRBV11-2	TRBJ2-2	ASRIRGQGNTGELF
14	TRBV19	TRBJ1-3	ASRNGRIHSGNTIY
12	TRBV27	TRBJ1-2	ASSLQAGRYGYT
11	TRBV10-3	TRBJ2-7	AIRELQGSEQY
15	TRBV11-2	TRBJ2-7	ASSSPHFSGRRIEQY
10	TRBV11-3	TRBJ2-1	ARGGEDNEQF
13	TRBV6-1	TRBJ1-2	ASSRGQAEHYGYT
12	TRBV6-5	TRBJ1-6	ASSYEGWNSPLH
15	TRBV10-3	TRBJ1-1	AISDPDQPSLDTEAF
12	TRBV29-1	TRBJ2-3	SVEGLWSTDTQY
12	TRBV10-3	TRBJ2-1	AIRGTGGRNEQF
13	TRBV7-3	TRBJ1-1	ASSFGDGPNTEAF
10	TRBV30	TRBJ1-2	AWGPGQYGYT
11	TRBV14	TRBJ1-4	ASSLPRNEKLF
14	TRBV7-9	TRBJ2-3	ASSLALAGGADTQY
11	TRBV9	TRBJ2-2	ASSSRTAGELF
13	TRBV7-9	TRBJ1-2	ASSLAMTVVDGYT
11	TRBV6-5	TRBJ1-1	ASSLAGHTEAF
9	TRBV25-1	TRBJ2-7	ASGYSYEQY
12	TRBV11-2	TRBJ2-7	ASSLVASLYEQY
14	TRBV18	TRBJ2-3	ASSPGGKASTDTQY
15	TRBV7-9	TRBJ2-1	ASSLLSTRGPWDEQF
13	TRBV11-2	TRBJ1-2	ASSDWTGEDYGYT
12	TRBV5-8	TRBJ1-5	ASSLTSSNQPQH
15	TRBV7-8	TRBJ2-3	ASSTRLAGGDTDTQY
13	TRBV9	TRBJ1-1	ASRPPGQGHTEAF
14	TRBV27	TRBJ2-1	ASSQVRGASYNEQF
13	TRBV5-1	TRBJ2-1	ASRSGVNSYNEQF
13	TRBV21-1	TRBJ2-7	ASSKGLAEIYEQY
14	TRBV15	TRBJ2-3	ATSRARDYLTDTQY
11	TRBV6-6	TRBJ2-3	ASSYISTDTQY
13	TRBV15	TRBJ2-1	ATSRVGDGGNEQF
15	TRBV6-1	TRBJ2-7	ASSDGGHRGYVYEQY
13	TRBV9	TRBJ2-2	ASSPPGSRTGELF
12	TRBV9	TRBJ2-7	ASSPGGSTHEQY
14	TRBV19	TRBJ2-1	ASSSLATRSYNEQF
12	TRBV28	TRBJ1-1	ASSSGRMNTEAF
11	TRBV27	TRBJ2-1	ASSPLAAHEQF
13	TRBV6-4	TRBJ2-1	ASSDPQSGRDEQF
11	TRBV29-1	TRBJ2-7	SAKDGASYEQY
12	TRBV30	TRBJ1-6	AWKTGTGVSPLH
13	TRBV15	TRBJ1-4	ATSRSRGLGEKLF
11	TRBV11-2	TRBJ2-1	ASSVGTRFEQF
14	TRBV6-5	TRBJ1-2	ASSYSRRGLWDGYT
15	TRBV6-1	TRBJ2-7	ASSEKITGQGVGEQY
15	TRBV10-3	TRBJ1-1	AITKSAETPINTEAF